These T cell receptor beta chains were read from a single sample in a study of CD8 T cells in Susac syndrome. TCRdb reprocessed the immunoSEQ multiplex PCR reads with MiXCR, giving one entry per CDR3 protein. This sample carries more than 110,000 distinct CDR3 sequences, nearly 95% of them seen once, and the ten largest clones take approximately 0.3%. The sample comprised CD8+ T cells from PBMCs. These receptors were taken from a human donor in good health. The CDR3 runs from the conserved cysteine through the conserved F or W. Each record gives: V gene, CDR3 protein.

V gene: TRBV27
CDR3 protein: CASGRGTDTQYF

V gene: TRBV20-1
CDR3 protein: CSARDGPGFSYNEQFF

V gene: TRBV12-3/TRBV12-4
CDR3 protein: CASSSGSSSYEQYF

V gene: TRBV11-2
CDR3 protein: CASSSLASGTDTQYF

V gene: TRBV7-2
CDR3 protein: CASSSPGYTDTQYF

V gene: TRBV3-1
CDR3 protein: CASSSRWGPNTEAFF

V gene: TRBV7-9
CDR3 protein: CASSLQGAGTEAFF

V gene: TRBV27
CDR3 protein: CASSSLSRVSYEQYF

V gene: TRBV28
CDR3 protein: CASSSGLGYTNEQFF

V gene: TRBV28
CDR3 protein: CASSGREDTYEQYF

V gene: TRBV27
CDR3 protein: CASSRTSSYNEQFF

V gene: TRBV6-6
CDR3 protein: CASLDWTSGSEQYF

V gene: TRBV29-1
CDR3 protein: CSVEDERLAGVKFF

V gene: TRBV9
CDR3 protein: CASSVGSPNTGELFF

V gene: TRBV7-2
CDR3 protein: CASSLSGGGSDYNEQFF

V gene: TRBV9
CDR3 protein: CASSGSGRAYETQYF

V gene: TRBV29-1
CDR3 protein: CSTDTNYGYTF

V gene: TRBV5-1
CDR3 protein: CASSLVEGAGELFF

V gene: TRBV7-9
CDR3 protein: CASSPFLGSGELFF

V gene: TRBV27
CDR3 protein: CASSLGGVYEQYF

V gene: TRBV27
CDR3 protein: CASRRDGTGGYEQYF

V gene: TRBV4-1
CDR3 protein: CASSPRQAEGYEQYF

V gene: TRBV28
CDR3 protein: CASSLGTGHNEQFF

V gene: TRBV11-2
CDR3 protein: CASSNSRWASPHNEQFF

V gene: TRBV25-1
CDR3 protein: CASSEHPLQGVNEQYF

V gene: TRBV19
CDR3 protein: CASSDGNEQFF

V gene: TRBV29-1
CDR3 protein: CSVEPPGEGYGYTF

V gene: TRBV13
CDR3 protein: CASSSGTPSSGNTIYF

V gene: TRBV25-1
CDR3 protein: CASSGKLSGANVLTF

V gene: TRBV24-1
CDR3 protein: CATSDPRRPDYGYTF

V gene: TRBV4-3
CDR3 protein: CASSLLSGPANEQFF

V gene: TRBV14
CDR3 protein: CASSQRSGNSVTEAFF

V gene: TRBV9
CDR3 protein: CASSVGAGSENEQYF

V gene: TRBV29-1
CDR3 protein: CSVEEQYSYNEQFF

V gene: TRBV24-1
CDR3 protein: CATSDKPGQGVDEQFF

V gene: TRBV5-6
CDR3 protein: CASTGTSGRASNEQYF

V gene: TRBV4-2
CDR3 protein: CASSRTSGSSYEQYF

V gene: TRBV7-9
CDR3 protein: CASSPDGGAYNEQFF

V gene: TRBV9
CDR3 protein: CASSGSLGEQYF

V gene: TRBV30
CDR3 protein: CAWSWGSPTDTQYF

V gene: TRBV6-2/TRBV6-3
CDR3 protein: CASSRRATDTQYF

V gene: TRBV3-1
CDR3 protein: CASLAGNLNEQFF

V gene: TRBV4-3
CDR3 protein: CASSQRYYTTSSSYNEQFF

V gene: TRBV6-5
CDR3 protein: CASSYASGSGETQYF

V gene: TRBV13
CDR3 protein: CASSAGEQAGKLFF

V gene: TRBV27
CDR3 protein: CASSLSQGLTDTQYF

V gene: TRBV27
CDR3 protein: CASLSSTEAFF

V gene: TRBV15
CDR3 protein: CATSTITGGGNQPQHF

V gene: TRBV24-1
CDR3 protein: CATSDPVKYEQFF

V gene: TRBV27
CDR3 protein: CASSFSGRSYNEQFF

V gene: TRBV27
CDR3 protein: CASNPGLGLGNEQFF

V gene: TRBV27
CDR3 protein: CASSLKGAGGYTF

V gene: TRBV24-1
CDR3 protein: CATSDADNEQFF

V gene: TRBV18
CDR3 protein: CASSPLQPEMSTDTQYF

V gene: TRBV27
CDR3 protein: CASSSGQGISNEQFF

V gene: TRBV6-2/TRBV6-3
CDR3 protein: CASSYLPGGYNEQYF

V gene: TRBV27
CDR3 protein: CASSLPNRQGLFTDTQYF

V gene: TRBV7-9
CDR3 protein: CASSRGWEKETQYF

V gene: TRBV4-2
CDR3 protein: CASSQDPGLAGGEQFF

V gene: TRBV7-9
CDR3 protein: CASSILTSGSYEQYF